The TCR beta chain under discussion was sequenced for a study of blood T cell repertoires in COVID-19 (dated by TCRdb to 2018 to 2020). Broadly, across the study: The collaborator samples originated in the United States, Italy and Spain and spanned the acute and convalescent phases of COVID-19. Subjects who had been exposed to COVID-19, were actively infected with it, or had recovered from it provided the deeply sampled blood TCRbeta repertoires that made up the dataset. The repertoires were made available in a free public database intended to serve as a resource for research on the immune response to SARS-CoV-2. The samples were drawn from two sources: the first 160 participants of the ongoing ImmuneRACE study, and approximately 1,300 subjects contributed by 6 global collaborators. Nearly every sample came with metadata listing a de-identified subject ID, COVID-19 status, age in years and sex. Where available, HLA class I and class II types were obtained from metadata supplied by the sample provider rather than from assay-based typing. The material from the prospective study consisted of cDNA or gDNA derived from T cells, B-cell-depleted T cells, or PBMCs.

TCRbeta CDR3 regions were amplified from genomic DNA using the immunoSEQ Assay, a bias-controlled multiplex PCR. In the paper's pipeline: Nucleated cell counts per sample were estimated from amplification of reference gene primers within the assay. To quantify the absolute abundance of each unique TCRbeta CDR3 rearrangement, sequence reads were collapsed and filtered. For each sample, productive Simpson clonality was calculated as the square root of Simpson's diversity index across productive rearrangements. Sourced from immuneACCESS, this table was stored by TCRdb with only in-frame sequences that have V and J called. A share of the clones is absent; for the studies checked, an unresolved V gene accounts for under half, and the remainder has no known explanation. V, J and clone size are taken as reported in that table, and D and trimming were inferred from the DNA itself. The sample table records under 170,000 clones; 65% to 90% of these occur just once. The ten most abundant clones make up around 3.5% of the sample.

Each collaborating institution followed its own protocols to collect whole blood in K2EDTA tubes. For TCRbeta analysis, collaborators shipped samples as frozen whole blood, isolated PBMCs, or DNA extracted from either of those sample types. Regarding this clone: Its antigen specificity is not known. Base qualities are missing; no much larger clone stands one base away.

Study-level results and caveats: The quantity of clinical and demographic metadata differed by source and by participant and was supplied without curation.

V drops 0 bases and J drops 7 bases, leaving 19 bases in between. The germline V gene supplies CDR1 LGHNA and CDR2 YSLEER. Including the terminal cysteine and phenylalanine, the CDR3 comprises 18 residues. CDR3 DNA is the only sequence kept; it has 54 bases, read in frame from the first base. Sequencing input: peripheral blood. This chain is built from TRBV4-3 and TRBJ1-6; TRBD1 could be the D gene, as 6 bases match. This clonotype originated in a man between 65 and 79 years old with acute or convalescent COVID-19. The DNA reads TGCGCCAGCAGCCAAGATTCCCTACAGGGCACCAAAAATTCACCCCTCCACTTT. Its protein reads: CASSQDSLQGTKNSPLHF.